Below are 10 T cell receptor beta chains sequenced from a single sample in a study of monozygotic twins with inflammatory bowel disease. From the 5' RACE reads, TCRdb lists one entry per CDR3 protein and no DNA. The specimen's table records some 450,000 distinct CDR3 sequences. The specimen sequenced was blood. Receptors originate from a human donor with ulcerative colitis or Crohn's disease, or a healthy co-twin of an affected twin (not recorded which).

The chain combines TRBV4-1 with TRBJ1-6; the TCRdb call, TRBD1, lacks DNA for checking. The CDR3 has 18 residues. Per the germline V gene, CDR1 is MGHRA and CDR2 is YSYEKL. CDR3 loop: CASSQEPLPGSYNSPLHF.

The V and J genes are TRBV27 and TRBJ2-7; TCRdb's D call, TRBD1, is unchecked because there is no DNA. The CDR3 has 17 amino acids. The germline CDR1 and CDR2 sequences are MNHEY and SMNVEV (reference sequence). The CDR3 sequence is CASSLSSPRDTSYEQYF.

V and J are TRBV20-1 and TRBJ2-1; no DNA is available, so the TRBD1 call from TCRdb remains unchecked. Germline lookup yields CDR1 DFQATT and CDR2 SNEGSKA (reference sequence). This CDR3 spans 13 amino acids. The CDR3 region is CSVGGGSLGEQFF.

The chain joins TRBV3-1 to TRBJ1-2. The CDR3 spans 12 residues. Germline CDR1 LGHDT, CDR2 YNNKEL (reference sequence). CDR3 in amino acids: CASSQDLDGYTF.

The chain carries TRBV7-8 and TRBJ2-7. Germline V gives CDR1 SGHVS, CDR2 FQNEAQ. This CDR3 has 14 amino acids. This CDR3 reads CASSFAPFSYEQYF.

The chain combines TRBV2 with TRBJ2-1; TCRdb designates TRBD2, a call that cannot be tested without DNA. In germline, CDR1 is SNHLY, CDR2 FYNNEI. The CDR3 consists of 15 residues. CDR3: CVSEGLAGANNEQFF.

The chain joins TRBV18 to TRBJ2-1. CDR1 and CDR2 (germline): KGHSH, LQKENI. The CDR3 is 16 amino acids. The CDR3 region is CASSPNFSPSYNEQFF.

This chain joins TRBV12-5 and TRBJ2-6; the TCRdb D gene call, TRBD1, has no DNA to confirm it. The CDR3 is 15 amino acids. CDR1 and CDR2 from the germline V gene are LGHNT and FRNRAP. This CDR3 is CASGPGQAGANVLTF.

The rearrangement uses TRBV11-2 and TRBJ1-3; TCRdb designates TRBD1, a call that cannot be tested without DNA. CDR1 SGHAT and CDR2 FQNNGV come from the germline V gene. The length of the CDR3 is 18 residues. CDR3 region: CASSLSGGGSVSGNTIYF. Variable domain in full (rest from reference TRBV11-2 and TRBJ1-3): EAGVAQSPRYKIIEKRQSVAFWCNPISGHATLYWYQQILGQGPKLLIQFQNNGVVDDSQLPKDRFSAERLKGVDSTLKIQPAKLEDSAVYLCASSLSGGGSVSGNTIYFGEGSWLTVV.

This chain connects TRBV20-1 to TRBJ2-1; TCRdb picks TRBD1, but there is no DNA to check that call. CDR3 length: 16 amino acids. From germline, CDR1 is DFQATT and CDR2 SNEGSKA (reference sequence). This CDR3 reads CSARAPGGTAYNEQFF.